This paragraph covers one T cell receptor beta chain sequence. Antigen: not known. This CDR3 has 15 amino acids. Germline V gene lookup returns CDR1 MDHEN and CDR2 SYDVKM. The V segment lost 2 bases and the J segment 11 bases; nucleotides outside the gene matches: 7. Some clones are missing from TCRdb's copy, which holds only in-frame ones; the method was immunoSEQ multiplex PCR. The sample lists some 130,000 clones, roughly 92% occurring once. This sample stems from a study of T cell responses to AZD1222 COVID-19 vaccine. Broader study findings: Among those given AZD1222, only five or six were seropositive at baseline.

The V and J genes are TRBV28 and TRBJ1-6; 9 bases agree with TRBD1. The TCR sequence derives from an adult in good health. The starting material was peripheral blood, obtained on day 0 of AZD1222 vaccination. The CDR3 coding sequence is TGTGCCAGCAGTTTAATGGGGACAGGGAAGGCACCCCTCCACTTT. Its translation: CASSLMGTGKAPLHF.